The 22 T cell receptor beta chains below all came from one sample that was sequenced in a study of OX40 agonist ivuxolimab in advanced cancers. Assay: immunoSEQ multiplex PCR; the TCRdb copy retains only in-frame clones and omits some. This table holds some 52,000 clones, 85% to 95% found once. The specimen comprised CD4+ or CD8+ T cells sorted from blood, sampled in a trial of the OX40 agonist ivuxolimab. These receptors all stem from an adult with an advanced solid tumor such as melanoma, head and neck, liver or kidney cancer.

This chain uses TRBV6-5 with TRBJ2-1; TRBD1 might be the D (6 bases). CDR3 size: 14 residues. The V end was cut by 4 bases, the J end by 6 bases, with 13 bases between. Germline V CDR1 and CDR2: MNHEY, SVGAGI. The CDR3 DNA is TGTGCCAGCAGTTGGACTCTCAGGGGCAATGAGCAGTTCTTC. Its protein product is CASSWTLRGNEQFF.

V and J are TRBV6-5 and TRBJ2-3, with TRBD1 matching over 7 bases. The J segment lost 7 bases and the V segment lost 2 bases, leaving 12 bases of the junction unmatched. Germline V lookup: CDR1 MNHEY, CDR2 SVGAGI. This CDR3 spans 16 amino acids. CDR3 residues: CASSYTNRGVRHTQYF. The CDR3 coding sequence is TGTGCCAGCAGTTACACCAACAGGGGAGTAAGGCATACGCAGTATTTT.

The rearrangement joins TRBV28 to TRBJ2-1; no clear D gene. The V end was cut by 6 bases, the J end by 5 bases, with 8 bases between. Germline-derived CDR1 and CDR2 are MDHEN and SYDVKM. The CDR3 is made up of 12 amino acids. This CDR3 is CASSPSHNEQFF. The DNA for the CDR3 is TGTGCCAGCAGCCCCTCGCACAATGAGCAGTTCTTC.

The J gene is TRBJ1-5, the V gene TRBV14; D uncertain. The CDR3 contains 12 residues. V lost 0 bases and J 4 bases, leaving 1 base between the germline ends. Germline V gives CDR1 SGHDN, CDR2 FVKESK. CDR3 sequence reads: CASSQENQPQHF. The CDR3, as DNA: TGTGCCAGCAGCCAAGAAAATCAGCCCCAGCATTTT.

The chain carries TRBV5-6 and TRBJ2-7; D unresolved. The V gene's germline CDR1 is SGHDT and CDR2 YYEEEE. The V end lost 0 bases, the J end lost 2 bases, and 18 bases lay between the germline ends. The CDR3 sequence is 17 residues long. The chain's CDR3 is CASSLEDRRAVPYEQYF. In DNA form, the CDR3 reads TGTGCCAGCAGCTTGGAGGATCGTCGGGCAGTACCCTACGAGCAGTACTTC.

The chain links TRBV5-1 to TRBJ2-1; 11 nucleotides match TRBD1. The CDR3 totals 16 residues. CDR1 and CDR2 from the germline V gene are SGHRS and YFSETQ. With 4 bases clipped from V and 7 bases from J, the junction kept 10 bases outside the gene matches. This CDR3 is CASSLYRDRGINEQFF. CDR3 coding DNA: TGCGCCAGCAGCCTGTACCGGGACAGGGGGATTAATGAGCAGTTCTTC.

This sequence joins TRBV19 and TRBJ1-2; 10 bases are shared with TRBD1. The CDR3 covers 15 residues. Losses at the gene ends were 5 bases for V and 6 bases for J; bases not matched to a gene: 9. Germline loops: CDR1 LNHDA, CDR2 SQIVND (reference sequence). The CDR3 loop is CASSAGTGDGNGYTF. The CDR3 DNA sequence: TGTGCCAGTAGTGCCGGGACAGGGGATGGTAATGGCTACACCTTC. The whole variable domain, remainder taken from reference TRBV19 and TRBJ1-2, is DGGITQSPKYLFRKEGQNVTLSCEQNLNHDAMYWYRQDPGQGLRLIYYSQIVNDFQKGDIAEGYSVSREKKESFPLTVTSAQKNPTAFYLCASSAGTGDGNGYTFGSGTRLTVV.

This clone occurred many times. CDR3 region: CASSESETYEQYF. The DNA for the CDR3 is TGTGCCAGCAGTGAGTCGGAAACCTACGAGCAGTACTTC. The chain is built from TRBV2 and TRBJ2-7; the D is unclear. The V and J ends lost 3 bases and 2 bases respectively, with 8 bases between them. The CDR3 is 13 residues long. Germline loops: CDR1 SNHLY, CDR2 FYNNEI.

The chain couples TRBV7-3 to TRBJ2-1; tentatively, D is TRBD1 or TRBD2 (5 bases each). CDR1 SGHTA and CDR2 FQGTGA come from the germline V gene. The CDR3 runs 16 residues. Trimming pared 2 bases from V and 1 base from J, leaving 12 bases between. The DNA of the CDR3 is TGTGCCAGCAGCTTATACGGGGCTAGGTCCTACAATGAGCAGTTCTTC. It encodes CASSLYGARSYNEQFF.

The chain combines TRBV19 with TRBJ1-1; 8 positions agree with TRBD1. From germline, CDR1 is LNHDA and CDR2 SQIVND (reference sequence). V shed 7 bases, J shed 5 bases, and the junction held 15 bases outside the gene matches. The CDR3 is made up of 16 amino acids. The CDR3 here is CASTADRGWAGTEAFF. As DNA, the CDR3 is TGTGCCAGTACAGCCGACAGGGGTTGGGCTGGGACTGAAGCTTTCTTT.

This clone is hyperexpanded. The rearrangement links TRBV5-1 to TRBJ1-1; no clear D gene. Germline CDR1 is SGHRS and CDR2 is YFSETQ. The CDR3 is 14 amino acids. Trimming removed 6 bases at V and 5 bases at J, with 17 bases between. CDR3 nucleotide sequence: TGCGCCAGCACCGATGAGGGCTACGGGACTGAAGCTTTCTTT. Translating gives CASTDEGYGTEAFF.

This rearrangement joins TRBV2 to TRBJ1-2; D might be TRBD1 (6 bases). Trimming took off 3 bases at V and 4 bases at J, with 12 bases between the two ends. CDR3 size: 14 residues. The germline V gene has CDR1 SNHLY and CDR2 FYNNEI. The CDR3 reads CASSDPDRIYGYTF. The CDR3 DNA is TGTGCCAGCAGTGACCCCGACAGGATCTATGGCTACACCTTC.

Here the CDR3 reads CASSPPEWRFEGIQYF. DNA for the CDR3: TGTGCCAGTAGCCCACCGGAATGGCGGTTCGAGGGCATTCAGTACTTC. The rearrangement joins TRBV19 to TRBJ2-4, with D perhaps TRBD2 (5 bases). Trimming cost V 6 bases and J 9 bases, with 24 bases left between them. Per the germline V gene, CDR1 is LNHDA and CDR2 is SQIVND (reference sequence). The CDR3 spans 16 residues.

The chain recombines TRBV11-2 with TRBJ2-1; 11 bases agree with TRBD2. This CDR3 has 16 amino acids. Germline CDR1 and CDR2: SGHAT and FQNNGV. J was trimmed by 8 bases and V by 5 bases; bases with no gene match: 11. CDR3 loop: CASSLKSPSGRYEQFF. The CDR3 coding sequence is TGTGCCAGCAGCCTAAAATCCCCTAGCGGGAGGTATGAGCAGTTCTTC. The full variable domain, rest sourced from reference TRBV11-2 and TRBJ2-1, is EAGVAQSPRYKIIEKRQSVAFWCNPISGHATLYWYQQILGQGPKLLIQFQNNGVVDDSQLPKDRFSAERLKGVDSTLKIQPAKLEDSAVYLCASSLKSPSGRYEQFFGPGTRLTVL.

This clone has only one observation. The chain links TRBV27 to TRBJ2-5, with TRBD2 matching over 10 bases. This CDR3 region has 16 residues. J gave up 5 bases and V 1 base, and 7 bases lay outside the gene matches. The germline gives CDR1 MNHEY, CDR2 SMNVEV (reference sequence). The CDR3 DNA reads TGTGCCAGCAGTTTATTATACGCTAGCGGGAGCGAGACCCAGTACTTC. Translation gives CASSLLYASGSETQYF.

The chain links TRBV28 to TRBJ2-5, with D possibly matching TRBD2 (6 bases). Looked up from germline, CDR1 is MDHEN and CDR2 is SYDVKM. With 3 bases removed from V and 3 bases from J, the gap between germline ends came to 23 bases. The CDR3 is 18 residues long. For the CDR3, the DNA is TGTGCCAGCAGTTTCCCAGCCTTACTGGGATGGGGGGAAGAGACCCAGTACTTC. Encoded protein: CASSFPALLGWGEETQYF.

The rearrangement joins TRBV27 to TRBJ1-2; maybe TRBD1 (5 bases). This CDR3 is built from 17 residues. Per germline, CDR1 MNHEY and CDR2 SMNVEV (reference sequence). V was clipped by 0 bases and J by 4 bases, with 18 bases between them. DNA for the CDR3: TGTGCCAGCAGTTTATCCACAGCGCTCCAAGGGGCCTATGGCTACACCTTC. It translates to CASSLSTALQGAYGYTF.

The chain recombines TRBV7-9 with TRBJ2-7, with 10 bases matching TRBD1. Germline CDR1 is SEHNR and CDR2 is FQNEAQ (reference sequence). V lost 0 bases and J lost 3; bases outside the gene matches: 5. The CDR3 spans 16 residues. The CDR3 DNA reads TGTGCCAGCAGCTTAGCCGGGACAGGGGCTCTCTACGAGCAGTACTTC. Its protein product is CASSLAGTGALYEQYF.

V is TRBV5-8 and J is TRBJ2-2; 7 bases align to TRBD1. The CDR3 covers 17 residues. Losses at the gene ends were 3 bases for V and 1 base for J; bases not matched to a gene: 9. Germline CDR1 and CDR2: SGHTS and YDEGEE. The CDR3 region is CASSSSGTELNTGELFF. The CDR3 DNA is TGTGCCAGCAGCTCCTCCGGGACAGAACTGAACACCGGGGAGCTGTTTTTT.

This clone is a singleton in its sample. The rearrangement joins TRBV7-6 to TRBJ2-7, with no clear D. V lost 5 bases and J lost 6, with 14 bases in between. The CDR3 covers 13 residues. CDR1 and CDR2 (germline): SGHVS, FNYEAQ. CDR3 residues: CASSAYPSGEQYF. The CDR3 DNA sequence: TGTGCCAGCAGCGCATACCCCTCGGGCGAGCAGTACTTC.

The V and J genes are TRBV4-3 and TRBJ2-3, with a weak D call TRBD1 (5 bases). Germline V gives CDR1 LGHNA, CDR2 YSLEER. This CDR3 has 18 amino acids. The germline V and J ends were trimmed by 0 bases and 0 bases, with 16 bases remaining between them. The CDR3 DNA reads as TGCGCCAGCAGCCAAGATTCTTACAGGTCATCTAGCACAGATACGCAGTATTTT. This gives the protein CASSQDSYRSSSTDTQYF.

This chain connects TRBV7-9 to TRBJ2-2; 7 bases fit TRBD2. Germline CDR1 is SEHNR and CDR2 is FQNEAQ (reference sequence). The V and J ends lost 2 bases and 5 bases, in that order; junction bases with no gene match: 5. The CDR3 is 15 amino acids. CDR3 sequence: CASSLRLAATGELFF. The CDR3 coding sequence is TGTGCCAGCAGCTTACGGCTAGCGGCTACCGGGGAGCTGTTTTTT.